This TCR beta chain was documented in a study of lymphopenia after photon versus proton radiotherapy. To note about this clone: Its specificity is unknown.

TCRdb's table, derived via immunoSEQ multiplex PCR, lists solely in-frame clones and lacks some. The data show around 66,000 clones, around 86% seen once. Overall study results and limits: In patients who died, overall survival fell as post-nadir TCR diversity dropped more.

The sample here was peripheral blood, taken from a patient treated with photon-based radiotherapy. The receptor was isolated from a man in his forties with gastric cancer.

The CDR3 protein is CASIPGQGDYGYTF. The CDR3 coding sequence is TGTGCCAGTATCCCGGGACAGGGGGACTATGGCTACACCTTC. This sequence joins TRBV19 and TRBJ1-2; 11 bases fit TRBD1. This CDR3 comprises 14 residues. V lost 7 bases, J lost 3 bases, and 4 bases stayed unmatched. CDR1 and CDR2 (germline): LNHDA, SQIVND (reference sequence).